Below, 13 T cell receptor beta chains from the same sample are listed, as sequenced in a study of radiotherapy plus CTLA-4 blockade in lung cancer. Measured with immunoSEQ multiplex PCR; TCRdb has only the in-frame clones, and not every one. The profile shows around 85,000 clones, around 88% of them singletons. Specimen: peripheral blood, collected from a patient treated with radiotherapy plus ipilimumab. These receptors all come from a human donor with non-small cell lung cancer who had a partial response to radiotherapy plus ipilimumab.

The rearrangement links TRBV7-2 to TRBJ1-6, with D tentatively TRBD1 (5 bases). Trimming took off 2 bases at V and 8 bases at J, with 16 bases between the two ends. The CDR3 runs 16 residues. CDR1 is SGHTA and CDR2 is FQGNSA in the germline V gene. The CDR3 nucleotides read TGTGCCAGCAGCTTATCCGTAGGAAGGGGCGATTCACCCCTCCACTTT. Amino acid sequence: CASSLSVGRGDSPLHF.

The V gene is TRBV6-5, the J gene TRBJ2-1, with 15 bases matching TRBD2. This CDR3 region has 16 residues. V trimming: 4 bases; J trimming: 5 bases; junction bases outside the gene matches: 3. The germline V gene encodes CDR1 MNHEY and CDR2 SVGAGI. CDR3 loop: CASSSRTSGRDNEQFF. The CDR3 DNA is TGTGCCAGCAGTTCGAGGACTAGCGGGAGGGACAATGAGCAGTTCTTC.

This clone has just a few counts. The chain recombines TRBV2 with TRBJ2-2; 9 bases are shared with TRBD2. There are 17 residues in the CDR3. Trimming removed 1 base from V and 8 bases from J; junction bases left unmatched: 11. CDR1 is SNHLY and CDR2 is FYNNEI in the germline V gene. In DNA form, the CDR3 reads TGTGCCAGCAGTGAAGGGTTTAGCGGGAGAAGATCGGGGGAGCTGTTTTTT. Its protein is CASSEGFSGRRSGELFF.

The DNA for the CDR3 is TGTGCCAGCAGTACGCCTCTAGCGGGATCTAGCTCCTACGAGCAGTACGTC. It yields the protein CASSTPLAGSSSYEQYV. The J gene is TRBJ2-7, the V gene TRBV28, with 9 bases fitting TRBD2. CDR1 is MDHEN and CDR2 is SYDVKM in the germline V gene. With V trimmed by 5 bases and J by 0 bases, 11 bases remained unmatched. The CDR3 is 17 residues long.

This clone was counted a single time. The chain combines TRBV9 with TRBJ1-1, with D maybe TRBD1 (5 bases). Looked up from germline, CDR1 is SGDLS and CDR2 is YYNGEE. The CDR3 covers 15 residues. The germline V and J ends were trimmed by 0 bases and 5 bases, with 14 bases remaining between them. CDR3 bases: TGTGCCAGCAGCGTAGGAGGGCAGGGAGGAACTGAAGCTTTCTTT. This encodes CASSVGGQGGTEAFF.

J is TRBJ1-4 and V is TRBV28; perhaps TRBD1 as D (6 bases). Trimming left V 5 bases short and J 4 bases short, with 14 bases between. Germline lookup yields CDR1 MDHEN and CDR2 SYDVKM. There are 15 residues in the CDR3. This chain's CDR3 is CASSPSGAINEKLFF. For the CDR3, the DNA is TGTGCCAGCAGTCCCTCAGGGGCCATTAATGAAAAACTGTTTTTT.

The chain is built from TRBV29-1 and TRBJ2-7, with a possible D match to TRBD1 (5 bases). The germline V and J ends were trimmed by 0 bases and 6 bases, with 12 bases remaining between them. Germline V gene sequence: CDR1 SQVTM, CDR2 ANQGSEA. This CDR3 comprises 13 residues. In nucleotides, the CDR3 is TGCAGCGTTGAAGATTCCAGGGCCAGCGAGCAGTACTTC. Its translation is CSVEDSRASEQYF.

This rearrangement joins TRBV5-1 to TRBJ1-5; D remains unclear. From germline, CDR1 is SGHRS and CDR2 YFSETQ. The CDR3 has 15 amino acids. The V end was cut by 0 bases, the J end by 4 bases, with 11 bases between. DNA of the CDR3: TGCGCCAGCAGCTTGGGGACTCCCTCGAATCAGCCCCAGCATTTT. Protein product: CASSLGTPSNQPQHF. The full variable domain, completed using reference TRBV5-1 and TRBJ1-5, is KAGVTQTPRYLIKTRGQQVTLSCSPISGHRSVSWYQQTPGQGLQFLFEYFSETQRNKGNFPGRFSGRQFSNSRSEMNVSTLELGDSALYLCASSLGTPSNQPQHFGDGTRLSIL.

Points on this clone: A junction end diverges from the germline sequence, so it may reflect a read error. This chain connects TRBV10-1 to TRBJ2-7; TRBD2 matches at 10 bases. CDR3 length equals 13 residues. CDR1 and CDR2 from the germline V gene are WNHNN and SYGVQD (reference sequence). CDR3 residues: CASSESGREWQCF. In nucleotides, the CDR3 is TGCGCCAGCAGTGAGAGCGGGAGGGAGTGGCAGTGCTTC.

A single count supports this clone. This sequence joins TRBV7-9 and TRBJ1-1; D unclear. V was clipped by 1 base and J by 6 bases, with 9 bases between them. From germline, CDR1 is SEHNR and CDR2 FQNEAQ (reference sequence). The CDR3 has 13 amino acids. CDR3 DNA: TGTGCCAGCAGCTTAGACAGTTTCGCTGAAGCTTTCTTT. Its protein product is CASSLDSFAEAFF.

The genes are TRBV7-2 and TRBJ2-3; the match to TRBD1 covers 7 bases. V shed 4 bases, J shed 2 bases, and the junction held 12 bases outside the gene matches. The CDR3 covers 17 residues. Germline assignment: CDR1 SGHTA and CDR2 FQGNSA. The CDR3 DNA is TGTGCCAGCAGCTCAAGGGGGCGGAGTGCCTCCACAGATACGCAGTATTTT. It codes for CASSSRGRSASTDTQYF.

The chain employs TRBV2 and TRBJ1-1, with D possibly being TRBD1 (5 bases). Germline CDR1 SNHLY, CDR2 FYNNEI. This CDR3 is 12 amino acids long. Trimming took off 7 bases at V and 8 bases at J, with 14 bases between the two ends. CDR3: CASNGGRREAFF. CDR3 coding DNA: TGTGCCAGCAACGGGGGGAGACGCGAAGCTTTCTTT.

The CDR3 here is CASSLDFRGTEAFF. The CDR3 coding sequence is TGTGCCAGCAGCTTGGATTTTAGGGGAACTGAAGCTTTCTTT. This chain joins TRBV5-6 and TRBJ1-1; tentatively, D is TRBD1 (5 bases). CDR1 and CDR2 (germline): SGHDT, YYEEEE. With 0 bases removed from V and 5 bases from J, the gap between germline ends came to 11 bases. This CDR3 has 14 residues.